This T cell receptor (beta chain) is drawn from a study of response to subunit inactivated influenza vaccine (dated by TCRdb to between 2018 and 2020). For the study in its entirety: Deep quantitative profiling of the T cell receptor repertoire was used in the study to follow responses to a trivalent subunit inactivated influenza vaccine. Here is what the overall study found, with its caveats: The authors proposed that each seasonal influenza vaccination may bring in only a limited number of new T cells.

From the germline V gene (reference sequence), CDR1 is SEHNR and CDR2 is FQNEAQ. The CDR3 runs 13 residues from the cysteine to the phenylalanine. Only the CDR3 portion is preserved as DNA: 39 bases, with reading frame beginning at the first base. V loses 11 bases, J loses 5 bases, and the germline ends lie 17 bases apart. The sample's time point label is to be understood as: 45 days after influenza vaccine administration. The library was generated by RT-PCR. The run used an Illumina HiSeq 2500. TCRdb reworked the public reads: Q25 trimming with fastp, MiXCR clone assembly, productive beta chains retained. Entries are consolidated by CDR3 protein sequence, retaining the most common genes and DNA. The sample profile shows around 150,000 distinct CDR3 sequences; approximately 11% of them were found once. The ten biggest clones cover over 10% of the sample. In the case of this clonotype: This receptor's antigen is unknown. No base quality information exists; no much larger clone differs at one position.

The starting material was non-naive T cells sorted from PBMCs, obtained roughly 47 days after vaccination. This specimen's cell subset or site label, interpreted: memory T cell fraction. This receptor was taken from a man aged 45-60 years who received an inactivated influenza vaccine. Donor details come from another sample of the same person, matched by shared clones. The rearrangement combines TRBV7-9 with TRBJ2-3; the D region is possibly TRBD1 or TRBD2, each matching across 6 bases. The CDR3 protein: CALRGGQGDTQYF. At the DNA level, the sequence is TGTGCCCTTAGAGGGGGGCAGGGAGATACGCAGTATTTT. Here the CDR3 is joined to the reference TRBV7-9 and TRBJ2-3 genes, and the full variable domain is: DTGVSQNPRHKITKRGQNVTFRCDPISEHNRLYWYRQTLGQGPEFLTYFQNEAQLEKSRLLSDRFSAERPKGSFSTLEIQRTEQGDSAMYLCALRGGQGDTQYFGPGTRLTVL.